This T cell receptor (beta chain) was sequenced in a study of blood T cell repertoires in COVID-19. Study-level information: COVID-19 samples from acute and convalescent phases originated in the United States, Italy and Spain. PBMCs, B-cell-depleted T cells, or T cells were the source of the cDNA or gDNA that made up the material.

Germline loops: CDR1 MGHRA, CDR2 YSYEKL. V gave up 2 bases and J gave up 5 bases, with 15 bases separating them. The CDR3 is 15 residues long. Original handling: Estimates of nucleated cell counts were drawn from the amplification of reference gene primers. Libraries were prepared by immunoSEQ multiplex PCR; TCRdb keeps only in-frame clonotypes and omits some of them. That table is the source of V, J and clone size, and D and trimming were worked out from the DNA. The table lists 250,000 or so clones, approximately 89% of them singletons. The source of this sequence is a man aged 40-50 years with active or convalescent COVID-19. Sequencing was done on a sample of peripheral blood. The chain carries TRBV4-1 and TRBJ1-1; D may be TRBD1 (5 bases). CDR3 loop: CASSQRGLKGTEAFF. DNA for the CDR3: TGCGCCAGCAGCCAACGGGGGTTAAAGGGGACTGAAGCTTTCTTT.